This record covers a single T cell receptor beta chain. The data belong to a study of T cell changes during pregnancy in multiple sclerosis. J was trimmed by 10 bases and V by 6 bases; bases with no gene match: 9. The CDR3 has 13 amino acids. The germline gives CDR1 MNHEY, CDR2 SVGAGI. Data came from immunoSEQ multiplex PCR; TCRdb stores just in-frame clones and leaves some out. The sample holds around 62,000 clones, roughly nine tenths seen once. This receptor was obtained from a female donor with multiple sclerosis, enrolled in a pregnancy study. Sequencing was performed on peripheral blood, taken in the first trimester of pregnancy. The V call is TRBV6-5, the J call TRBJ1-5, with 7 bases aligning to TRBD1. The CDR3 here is CASRQGLEGPQHF. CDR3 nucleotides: TGTGCCAGCAGACAGGGGCTTGAAGGTCCCCAGCATTTT.